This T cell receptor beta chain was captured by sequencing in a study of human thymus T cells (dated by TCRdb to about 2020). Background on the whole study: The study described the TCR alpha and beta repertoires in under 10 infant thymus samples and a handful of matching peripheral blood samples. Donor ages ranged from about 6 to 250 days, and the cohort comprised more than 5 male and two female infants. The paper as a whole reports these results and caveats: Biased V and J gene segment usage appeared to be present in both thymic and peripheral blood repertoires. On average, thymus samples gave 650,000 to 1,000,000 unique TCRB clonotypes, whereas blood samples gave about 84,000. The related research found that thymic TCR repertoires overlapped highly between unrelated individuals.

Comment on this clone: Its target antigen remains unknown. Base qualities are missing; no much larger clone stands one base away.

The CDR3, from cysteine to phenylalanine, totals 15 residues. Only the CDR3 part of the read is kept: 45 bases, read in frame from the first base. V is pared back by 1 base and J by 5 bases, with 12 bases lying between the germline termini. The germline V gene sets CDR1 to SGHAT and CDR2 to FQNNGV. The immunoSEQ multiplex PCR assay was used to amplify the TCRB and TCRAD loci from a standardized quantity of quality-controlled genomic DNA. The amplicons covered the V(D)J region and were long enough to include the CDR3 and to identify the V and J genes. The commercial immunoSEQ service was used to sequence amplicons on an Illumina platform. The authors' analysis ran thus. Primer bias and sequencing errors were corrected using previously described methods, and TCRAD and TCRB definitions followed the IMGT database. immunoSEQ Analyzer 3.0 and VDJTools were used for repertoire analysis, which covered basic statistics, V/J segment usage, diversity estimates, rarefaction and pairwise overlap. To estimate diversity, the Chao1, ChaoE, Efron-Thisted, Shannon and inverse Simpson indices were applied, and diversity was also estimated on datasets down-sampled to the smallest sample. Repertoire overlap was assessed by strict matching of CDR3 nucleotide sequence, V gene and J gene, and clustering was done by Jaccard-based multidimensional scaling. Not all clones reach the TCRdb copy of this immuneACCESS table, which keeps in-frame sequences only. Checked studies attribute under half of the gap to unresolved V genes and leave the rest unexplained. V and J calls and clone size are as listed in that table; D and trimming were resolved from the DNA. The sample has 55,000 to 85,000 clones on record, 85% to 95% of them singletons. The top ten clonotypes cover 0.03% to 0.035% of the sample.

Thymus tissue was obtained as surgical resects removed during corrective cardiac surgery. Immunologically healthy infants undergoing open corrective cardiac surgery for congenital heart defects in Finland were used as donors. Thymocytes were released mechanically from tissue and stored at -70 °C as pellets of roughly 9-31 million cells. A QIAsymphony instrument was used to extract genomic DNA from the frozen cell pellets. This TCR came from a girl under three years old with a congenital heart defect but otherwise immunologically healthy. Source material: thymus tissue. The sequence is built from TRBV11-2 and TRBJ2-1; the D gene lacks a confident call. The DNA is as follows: TGTGCCAGCAGCTTAGGGCCCCACTATAACAATGAGCAGTTCTTC. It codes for CASSLGPHYNNEQFF.